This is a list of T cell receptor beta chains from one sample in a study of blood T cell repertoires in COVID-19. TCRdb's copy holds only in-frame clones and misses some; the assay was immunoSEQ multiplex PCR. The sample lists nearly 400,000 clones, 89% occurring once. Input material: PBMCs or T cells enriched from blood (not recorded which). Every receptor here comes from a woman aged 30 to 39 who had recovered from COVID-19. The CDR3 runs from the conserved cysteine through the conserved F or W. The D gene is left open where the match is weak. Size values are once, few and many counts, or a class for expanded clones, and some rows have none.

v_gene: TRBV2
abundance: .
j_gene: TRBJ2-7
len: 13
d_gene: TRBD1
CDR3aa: CASSGQGAYEQYF
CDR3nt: TGTGCCAGCTCCGGACAGGGGGCCTACGAGCAGTACTTC

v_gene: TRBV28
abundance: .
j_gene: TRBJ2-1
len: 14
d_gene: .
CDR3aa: CASSPRAGSAEQFF
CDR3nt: TGTGCCAGCTCCCCGCGTGCGGGGTCAGCTGAGCAGTTCTTC

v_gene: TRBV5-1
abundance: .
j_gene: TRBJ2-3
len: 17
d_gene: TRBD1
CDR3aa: CASSPRWDRGLSDTQYF
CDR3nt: TGCGCCAGCAGCCCCCGATGGGACAGGGGGCTTTCCGATACGCAGTATTTT

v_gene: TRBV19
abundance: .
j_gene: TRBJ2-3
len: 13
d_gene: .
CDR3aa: CASSAQGGDTQYF
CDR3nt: TGTGCCAGTAGTGCACAGGGAGGGGATACGCAGTATTTT

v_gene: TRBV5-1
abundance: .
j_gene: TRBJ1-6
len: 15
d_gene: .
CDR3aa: CASSPRGVLDSPLHF
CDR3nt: TGCGCCAGCAGCCCCCGCGGGGTTTTGGATTCACCCCTCCACTTT

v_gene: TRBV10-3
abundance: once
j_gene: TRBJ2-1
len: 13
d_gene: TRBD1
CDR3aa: CAIMGQGTNEQFF
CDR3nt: TGTGCCATCATGGGACAGGGTACCAATGAGCAGTTCTTC

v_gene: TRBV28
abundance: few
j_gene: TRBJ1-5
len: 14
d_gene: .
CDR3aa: CASVWGTSNQPQHF
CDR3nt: TGTGCCAGCGTTTGGGGGACAAGTAATCAGCCCCAGCATTTT

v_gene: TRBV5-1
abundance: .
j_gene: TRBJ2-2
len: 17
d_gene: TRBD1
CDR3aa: CASSSSWDRGYTGELFF
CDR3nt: TGCGCCAGCAGCTCGAGTTGGGACAGGGGTTACACCGGGGAGCTGTTTTTT

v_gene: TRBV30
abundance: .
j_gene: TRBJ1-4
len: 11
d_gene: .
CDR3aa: CAWSPDEKLFF
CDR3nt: TGTGCCTGGAGCCCCGATGAAAAACTGTTTTTT

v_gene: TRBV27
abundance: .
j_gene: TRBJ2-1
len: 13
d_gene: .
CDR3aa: CASSFGLYNEQFF
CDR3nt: TGTGCCAGCAGTTTCGGACTATACAATGAGCAGTTCTTC

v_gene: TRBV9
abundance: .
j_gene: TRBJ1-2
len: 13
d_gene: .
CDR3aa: CASSQTGFYGYTF
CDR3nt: TGTGCCAGCAGCCAAACAGGGTTCTATGGCTACACCTTC

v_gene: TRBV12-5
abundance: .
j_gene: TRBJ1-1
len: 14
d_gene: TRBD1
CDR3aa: CASGLGDRGTEAFF
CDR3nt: TGTGCTAGTGGTTTGGGGGACAGGGGAACTGAAGCTTTCTTT

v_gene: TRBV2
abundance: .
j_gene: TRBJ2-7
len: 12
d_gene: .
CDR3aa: CASRASSYEQYF
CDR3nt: TGTGCCAGCAGGGCTAGCTCCTACGAGCAGTACTTC

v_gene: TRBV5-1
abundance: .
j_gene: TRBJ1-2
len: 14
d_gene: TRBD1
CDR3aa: CASTLDRGLSGYTF
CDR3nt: TGCGCCAGCACGCTGGACAGGGGTTTGAGTGGCTACACCTTC

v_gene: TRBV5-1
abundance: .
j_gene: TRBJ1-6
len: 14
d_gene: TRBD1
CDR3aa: CASSQGQGHSPLHF
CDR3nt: TGCGCCAGCAGCCAAGGACAGGGCCATTCACCCCTCCACTTT

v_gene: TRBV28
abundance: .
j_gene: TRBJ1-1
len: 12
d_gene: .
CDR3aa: CASSVLGTEAFF
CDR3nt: TGTGCCAGCAGCGTTCTAGGTACTGAAGCTTTCTTT

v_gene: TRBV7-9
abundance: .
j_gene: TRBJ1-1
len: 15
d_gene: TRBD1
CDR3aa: CASSLVGRGYPEAFF
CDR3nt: TGTGCCAGCAGCTTAGTTGGCAGGGGGTACCCTGAAGCTTTCTTT

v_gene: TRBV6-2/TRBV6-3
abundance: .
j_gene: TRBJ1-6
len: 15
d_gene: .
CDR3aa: CASSGQGRANSPLHF
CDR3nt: TGTGCCAGCAGCGGCCAGGGAAGGGCTAATTCACCCCTCCACTTT

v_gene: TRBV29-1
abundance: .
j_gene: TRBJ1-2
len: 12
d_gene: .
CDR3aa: CSVEQRGKGYTF
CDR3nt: TGCAGCGTTGAGCAGCGGGGTAAGGGCTACACCTTC

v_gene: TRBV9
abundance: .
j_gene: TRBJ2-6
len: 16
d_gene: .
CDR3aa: CASSETGFSGANVLTF
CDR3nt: TGTGCCAGCAGCGAGACAGGATTCTCTGGGGCCAACGTCCTGACTTTC

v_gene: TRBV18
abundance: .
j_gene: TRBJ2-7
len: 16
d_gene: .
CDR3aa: CASSSIPPTNYYEQYF
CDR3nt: TGTGCCAGCTCATCTATCCCCCCAACTAACTACTACGAGCAGTACTTC

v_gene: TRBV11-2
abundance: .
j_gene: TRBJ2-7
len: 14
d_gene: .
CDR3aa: CASSPRWTAYEQYF
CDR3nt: TGTGCCAGCAGCCCTAGGTGGACAGCATACGAGCAGTACTTC

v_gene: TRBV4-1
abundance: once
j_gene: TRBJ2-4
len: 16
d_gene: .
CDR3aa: CASSPVPGLTTNIQYF
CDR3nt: TGCGCCAGCAGCCCTGTGCCCGGACTAACAACGAACATTCAGTACTTC

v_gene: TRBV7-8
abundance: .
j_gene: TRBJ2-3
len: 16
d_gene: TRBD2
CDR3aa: CASSSVLSGGPDTQYF
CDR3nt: TGTGCCAGCAGCTCGGTTCTGTCGGGAGGGCCAGATACGCAGTATTTT

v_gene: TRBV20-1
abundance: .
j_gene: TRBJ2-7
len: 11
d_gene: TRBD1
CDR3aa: CSVSTGEQQYF
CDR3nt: TGCAGTGTAAGTACAGGGGAGCAGCAGTACTTC

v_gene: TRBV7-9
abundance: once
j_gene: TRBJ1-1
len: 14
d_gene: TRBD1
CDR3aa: CASSRTGRNTEAFF
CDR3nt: TGTGCCAGCAGCCGGACAGGGCGAAACACTGAAGCTTTCTTT

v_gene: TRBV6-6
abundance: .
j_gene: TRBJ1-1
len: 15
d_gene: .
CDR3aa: CASSSDSQENTEAFF
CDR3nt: TGTGCCAGCAGTTCCGATTCACAGGAGAACACTGAAGCTTTCTTT

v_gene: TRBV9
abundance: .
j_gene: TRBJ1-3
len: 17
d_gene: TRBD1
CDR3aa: CASSVDIQGAWGNTIYF
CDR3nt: TGTGCCAGCAGCGTAGATATCCAGGGGGCTTGGGGAAACACCATATATTTT

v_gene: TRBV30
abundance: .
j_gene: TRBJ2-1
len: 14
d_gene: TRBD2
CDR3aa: CAWRGLAVYNEQFF
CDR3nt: TGTGCCTGGAGGGGCCTAGCGGTCTACAATGAGCAGTTCTTC

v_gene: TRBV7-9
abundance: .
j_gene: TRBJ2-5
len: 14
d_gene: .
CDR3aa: CASSLALGEETQYF
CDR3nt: TGTGCCAGCAGCTTAGCTTTAGGGGAAGAGACCCAGTACTTC

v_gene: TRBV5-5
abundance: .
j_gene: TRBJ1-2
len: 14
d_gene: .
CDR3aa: CASSLGTDPYGYTF
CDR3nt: TGTGCCAGCAGCTTGGGCACAGATCCCTATGGCTACACCTTC

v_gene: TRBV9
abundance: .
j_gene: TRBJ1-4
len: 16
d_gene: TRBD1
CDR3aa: CASSVGTGGLREKLFF
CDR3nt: TGTGCCAGCAGCGTGGGGACAGGGGGTTTACGAGAAAAACTGTTTTTT

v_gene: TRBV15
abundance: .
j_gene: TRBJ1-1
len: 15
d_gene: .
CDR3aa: CATSRDTGISTEAFF
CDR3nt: TGTGCCACCAGCAGAGATACAGGGATCTCCACTGAAGCTTTCTTT

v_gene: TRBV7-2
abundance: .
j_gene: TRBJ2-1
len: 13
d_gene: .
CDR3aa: CASSSRVNNEQFF
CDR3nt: TGTGCCAGCAGCAGCAGGGTAAACAATGAGCAGTTCTTC

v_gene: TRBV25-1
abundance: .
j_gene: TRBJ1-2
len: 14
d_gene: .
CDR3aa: CASSESRGWYGYTF
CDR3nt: TGTGCCAGCAGTGAATCCCGGGGGTGGTATGGCTACACCTTC

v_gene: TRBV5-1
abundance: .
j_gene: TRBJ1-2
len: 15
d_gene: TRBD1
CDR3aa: CASSSGTGSHYGYTF
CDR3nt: TGCGCCAGCAGCTCCGGGACAGGGTCACACTATGGCTACACCTTC